This T cell receptor (beta chain) appears in the sequencing data of a study of OX40 agonist ivuxolimab in advanced cancers. On the study more broadly: Of the participants, roughly 40% had some prior anti-PD-1, anti-PD-L1 or anti-CTLA-4 therapy, which was allowed. In three patients, partial responses were observed, one with hepatocellular carcinoma and two with cutaneous melanoma. Study results and limitations: It was not determined which antigens were specifically recognized by the peripheral T cells that had undergone clonal expansion. It was also the case that some nonresponders had low normalized T-cell clonal expansion.

The sample holds one count of this clone. Its specificity is not known. The method was immunoSEQ multiplex PCR; TCRdb's version includes in-frame clones alone and lacks a portion of them. The sample lists approximately 82,000 clones, about 86% occurring once. Germline V CDR1 and CDR2: KGHSH, LQKENI. Deletions cut 2 bases from V and 3 bases from J, with 14 bases between. This CDR3 comprises 16 residues. Here the sequenced sample was CD4+ or CD8+ T cells sorted from blood, taken in a trial of the OX40 agonist ivuxolimab. V is TRBV18 and J is TRBJ1-5, with D unresolved. The origin of this receptor is an adult with an advanced solid tumor such as melanoma, head and neck, liver or kidney cancer. CDR3 loop: CASSPLPGVSNQPQHF. The DNA of the CDR3 is TGTGCCAGCTCACCATTACCCGGGGTATCCAATCAGCCCCAGCATTTT.